These T cell receptor beta chains were read from a single sample in a study of human T cells and chemical hapten exposure. MiXCR, applied by TCRdb to the 5' RACE reads, yields one record per CDR3 protein. This table holds about 140,000 distinct CDR3 sequences, 4.1% found once. Every receptor here comes from a female donor in good health. The conserved cysteine and the conserved F or W are not part of the CDR3 here.

V gene: TRBV29-1
CDR3 protein: SVPSGGFAYNEQF

V gene: TRBV27
CDR3 protein: ASKGSDRGPEKLF

V gene: TRBV20-1
CDR3 protein: SARDFRGTYEQY

V gene: TRBV11-2
CDR3 protein: ASSLNARGGQGTEAF

V gene: TRBV6-1
CDR3 protein: ASSGFTSNEQY

V gene: TRBV18
CDR3 protein: ASSPPSKGPLYT

V gene: TRBV11-2
CDR3 protein: ASSPRRSSRVDTQY

V gene: TRBV24-1
CDR3 protein: ATSDTGGYNEQF

V gene: TRBV18
CDR3 protein: ASSPLNPGGGNQPQH

V gene: TRBV10-3
CDR3 protein: AIGGGGYEQF

V gene: TRBV18
CDR3 protein: ASSPPNRGGTEAF

V gene: TRBV27
CDR3 protein: ASTSRGGGSGANVLT

V gene: TRBV6-2/TRBV6-3
CDR3 protein: ASSYSILRGNTEAF

V gene: TRBV6-6
CDR3 protein: ASSLVFGGEGSPLH

V gene: TRBV4-2
CDR3 protein: ASSQERSLRAF

V gene: TRBV13
CDR3 protein: ASSLDLGGADYGYT

V gene: TRBV20-1
CDR3 protein: SATGRYAEAF

V gene: TRBV19
CDR3 protein: ASSIADSPLH

V gene: TRBV7-9
CDR3 protein: ASSLGHPVGETQY